This TCR beta chain was found in a study of shared T cell receptors in the human thymus. Sequencing was performed with immunoSEQ multiplex PCR; in TCRdb, only in-frame clones are kept and a portion is missing. This sample carries hundreds of thousands of clones, roughly 85% of them seen once, and the ten largest clones take more than 0.01%. The CDR3 consists of 14 residues. Trimming pared 4 bases from V and 9 bases from J, leaving 13 bases between. Germline CDR1 is SEHNR and CDR2 is FQNEAQ (reference sequence). These data were likewise used in another study, on human thymus T cells.

The chain couples TRBV7-9 to TRBJ1-6; no definite D call. This TCR derives from a girl under three years old with a congenital heart defect. The specimen was thymocytes. This CDR3 is CASSSREVGSPLHF. The CDR3 bases are TGTGCCAGCAGCTCCCGGGAGGTGGGTTCACCCCTCCACTTT.